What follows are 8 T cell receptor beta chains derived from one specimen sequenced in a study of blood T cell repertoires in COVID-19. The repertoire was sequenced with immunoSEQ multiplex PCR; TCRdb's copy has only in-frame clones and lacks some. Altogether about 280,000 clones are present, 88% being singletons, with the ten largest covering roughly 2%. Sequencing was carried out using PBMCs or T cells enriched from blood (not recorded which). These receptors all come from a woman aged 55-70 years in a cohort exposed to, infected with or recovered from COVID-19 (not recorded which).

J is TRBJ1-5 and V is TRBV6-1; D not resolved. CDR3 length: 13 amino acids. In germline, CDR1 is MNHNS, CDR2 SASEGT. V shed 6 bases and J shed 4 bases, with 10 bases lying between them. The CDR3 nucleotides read TGTGCCAGCAGAGCGGCAGCTAATCAGCCCCAGCATTTT. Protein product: CASRAAANQPQHF.

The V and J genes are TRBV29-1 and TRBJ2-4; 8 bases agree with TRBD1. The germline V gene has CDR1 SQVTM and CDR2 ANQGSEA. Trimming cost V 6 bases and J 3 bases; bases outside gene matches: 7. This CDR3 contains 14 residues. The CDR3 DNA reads TGCAGCGTCTTACAGGGGGTAGGCAAAAACATTCAGTACTTC. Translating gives CSVLQGVGKNIQYF.

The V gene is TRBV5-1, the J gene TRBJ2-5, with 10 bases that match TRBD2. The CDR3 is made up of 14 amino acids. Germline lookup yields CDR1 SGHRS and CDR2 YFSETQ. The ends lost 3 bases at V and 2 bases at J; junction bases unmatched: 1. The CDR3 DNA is TGCGCCAGCAGCTCGACTAGCGGGCAAGAGACCCAGTACTTC. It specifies CASSSTSGQETQYF.

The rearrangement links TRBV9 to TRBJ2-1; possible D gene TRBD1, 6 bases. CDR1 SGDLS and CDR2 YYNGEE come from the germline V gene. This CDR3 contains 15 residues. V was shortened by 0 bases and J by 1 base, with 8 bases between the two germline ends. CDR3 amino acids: CASSVEGESYNEQFF. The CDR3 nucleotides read TGTGCCAGCAGCGTAGAGGGGGAGTCCTACAATGAGCAGTTCTTC.

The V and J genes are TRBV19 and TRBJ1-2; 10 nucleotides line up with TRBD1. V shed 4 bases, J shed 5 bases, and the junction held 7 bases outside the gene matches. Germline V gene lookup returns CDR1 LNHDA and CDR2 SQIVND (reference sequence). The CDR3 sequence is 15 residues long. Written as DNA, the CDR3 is TGTGCCAGTAGTACCTTGGACAGGGGGGAATATGGCTACACCTTC. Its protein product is CASSTLDRGEYGYTF.

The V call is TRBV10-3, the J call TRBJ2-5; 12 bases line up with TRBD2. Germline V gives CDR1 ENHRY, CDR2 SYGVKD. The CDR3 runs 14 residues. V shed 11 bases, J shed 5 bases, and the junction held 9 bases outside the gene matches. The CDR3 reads CASSLAGGYETQYF. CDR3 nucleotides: TGTGCCTCCAGCCTAGCGGGAGGGTACGAGACCCAGTACTTC.

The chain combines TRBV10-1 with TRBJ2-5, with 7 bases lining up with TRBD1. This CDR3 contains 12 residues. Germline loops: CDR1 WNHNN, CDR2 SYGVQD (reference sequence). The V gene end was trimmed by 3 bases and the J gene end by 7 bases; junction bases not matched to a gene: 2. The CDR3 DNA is TGCGCCAGCAGTGAACCAGGGGGGACCCAGTACTTC. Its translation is CASSEPGGTQYF.

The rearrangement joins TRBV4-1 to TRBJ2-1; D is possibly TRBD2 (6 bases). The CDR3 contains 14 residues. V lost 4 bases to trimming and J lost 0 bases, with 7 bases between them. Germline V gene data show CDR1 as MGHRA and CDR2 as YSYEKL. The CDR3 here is CASSLRGSYNEQFF. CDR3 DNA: TGCGCCAGCAGCCTGCGGGGCTCCTACAATGAGCAGTTCTTC.